One and the same sample provided the 9 T cell receptor beta chains below, sequenced in a study of cytomegalovirus exposure and HLA in healthy donors. PCR was performed using 60 Vbeta and 13 Jbeta primers. The repertoire was sequenced with immunoSEQ multiplex PCR; TCRdb's copy has only in-frame clones and lacks some. The table includes tens of thousands of clones, over 65% detected once. Sequencing used PBMCs. Receptor source: a man aged 40-55 years in good health and CMV-seropositive.

This chain connects TRBV14 to TRBJ2-7; 8 bases are a match to TRBD2. Germline lookup yields CDR1 SGHDN and CDR2 FVKESK. The CDR3 loop spans 14 amino acids. V was clipped by 6 bases and J by 5 bases; unmatched bases: 9. Here the CDR3 DNA reads TGTGCCAGCAGACGAGCGGGGGTCAACGACGAGCAGTACTTC. This encodes CASRRAGVNDEQYF.

The chain uses TRBV19 and TRBJ2-7; 9 bases line up with TRBD1. V gave up 9 bases and J gave up 7 bases; unmatched junction bases: 10. CDR3 length: 13 amino acids. Per the germline V gene, CDR1 is LNHDA and CDR2 is SQIVND (reference sequence). CDR3 sequence reads: CASYSGTGREQYF. As DNA, the CDR3 is TGTGCCAGCTATTCCGGGACAGGGCGAGAGCAGTACTTC.

The CDR3 loop is CASSAGLVPGELFF. The CDR3 coding sequence is TGTGCCAGCAGTGCTGGACTAGTCCCCGGGGAGCTGTTTTTT. The chain couples TRBV27 to TRBJ2-2; 7 bases are a match to TRBD2. V lost 5 bases to trimming and J lost 6 bases; unmatched junction nucleotides: 6. Germline CDR1 is MNHEY and CDR2 is SMNVEV (reference sequence). The CDR3 has 14 amino acids.

This clone was seen more than once but under ten times. The chain carries TRBV6-1 and TRBJ2-1; D perhaps matches TRBD2 (6 bases). This CDR3 region has 13 residues. The ends were cut back, 8 bases at V and 3 bases at J, with 11 bases in the middle. Germline CDR1 and CDR2: MNHNS and SASEGT. The CDR3 bases are TGTGCCAGCTCGATGGGACTCTACAATGAGCAGTTCTTC. Translated, it gives CASSMGLYNEQFF.

This clone was picked up a small number of times. The genes are TRBV5-1 and TRBJ2-1; D may be TRBD1 (5 bases). Between the trimmed V and J ends, which lost 6 bases and 0 bases, there was a span of 13 bases. This CDR3 has 15 amino acids. Germline CDR1 SGHRS, CDR2 YFSETQ. The CDR3 DNA sequence: TGCGCCAGCATACCGACAGCTAGCTCCTACAATGAGCAGTTCTTC. Its translation: CASIPTASSYNEQFF.

This clone was seen only a few times. This CDR3 is CASRSGQLIYEQYF. The CDR3 nucleotides are TGTGCCAGCAGATCGGGACAGCTGATCTACGAGCAGTACTTC. V usage is TRBV6-1 and J usage is TRBJ2-7, with TRBD1 matching over 7 bases. After removal of 6 bases from V and 3 bases from J, the junction contained 8 bases not matched to a gene. Germline CDR1 and CDR2: MNHNS and SASEGT. This CDR3 has 14 amino acids.

V gene TRBV9 combines with J gene TRBJ2-1, with TRBD1 as a possible D gene (5 bases). The CDR3 is 15 residues long. The V end lost 3 bases, the J end lost 0 bases, and 10 bases lay between the germline ends. CDR1 is SGDLS and CDR2 is YYNGEE in the germline V gene. CDR3 protein: CASSEDTYSYNEQFF. In nucleotides, the CDR3 is TGTGCCAGCAGCGAGGACACTTACTCCTACAATGAGCAGTTCTTC.

V gene TRBV18 combines with J gene TRBJ1-1, with D unclear. CDR1 is KGHSH, CDR2 LQKENI, per germline. Trimming cost V 0 bases and J 3 bases, with 11 bases left between them. The CDR3 is made up of 15 amino acids. CDR3 bases: TGTGCCAGCTCACCACCCACAATCGAGGACACTGAAGCTTTCTTT. Encoded protein: CASSPPTIEDTEAFF.

The J gene is TRBJ1-5, the V gene TRBV9, with 8 bases aligning to TRBD1. CDR3 length: 16 residues. Germline V gene sequence: CDR1 SGDLS, CDR2 YYNGEE. Germline trimming cut 3 bases from V and 1 base from J; bases unmatched to any gene: 6. This chain's CDR3 is CASSEGQGASNQPQHF. The CDR3, as DNA: TGTGCCAGCAGCGAAGGACAGGGCGCGAGCAATCAGCCCCAGCATTTT.